Listed below are T cell receptor beta chains from one sample, sequenced in a study of blood T cell repertoires in COVID-19. Sequencing used immunoSEQ multiplex PCR; TCRdb keeps in-frame clones, though not all of them. The data contain 540,000 or so clones, 85% to 90% of them singletons. Sequenced sample: peripheral blood. These receptors were obtained from a woman in her forties or fifties with COVID-19, enrolled during active disease. Both conserved end residues are part of each CDR3. The D gene is left open where the match is weak. Clone size is shown for a subset of rows, as once, few, many or a class of expanded clone.

J: TRBJ1-1; V: TRBV2; size: -; D: TRBD1; CDR3: CASSGPGQGARNTEAFF; DNA: TGTGCCAGCAGTGGGCCGGGACAGGGGGCGCGGAACACTGAAGCTTTCTTT
J: TRBJ1-2; V: TRBV7-2; size: -; D: TRBD1; CDR3: CASSFSGGLGYGYTF; DNA: TGTGCCAGCAGCTTTTCAGGGGGCCTGGGGTATGGCTACACCTTC
J: TRBJ1-1; V: TRBV28; size: -; D: TRBD1; CDR3: CASSTDRRNTEAFF; DNA: TGTGCCAGCAGTACGGACAGGCGGAACACTGAAGCTTTCTTT
J: TRBJ1-2; V: TRBV24-1; size: once; D: TRBD1; CDR3: CATSDLGTADGYTF; DNA: TGTGCCACCAGTGATTTGGGGACAGCAGATGGCTACACCTTC
J: TRBJ1-2; V: TRBV12-3/TRBV12-4; size: -; D: TRBD1; CDR3: CASSSGQGASSF; DNA: TGTGCCAGCAGTTCGGGACAGGGGGCCTCCTCCTTC
J: TRBJ1-1; V: TRBV19; size: -; D: -; CDR3: CASTTNQMNTEAFF; DNA: TGTGCCAGTACCACAAATCAGATGAACACTGAAGCTTTCTTT
J: TRBJ1-2; V: TRBV19; size: -; D: TRBD1; CDR3: CASSIQGARNYGYTF; DNA: TGTGCCAGTAGTATTCAGGGGGCAAGAAACTATGGCTACACCTTC
J: TRBJ1-2; V: TRBV25-1; size: -; D: -; CDR3: CASSLSNYGYTF; DNA: TGTGCCAGCAGCCTATCTAACTATGGCTACACCTTC
J: TRBJ2-5; V: TRBV6-6; size: -; D: TRBD2; CDR3: CAGSGLAGETQYF; DNA: TGTGCCGGATCGGGACTAGCGGGAGAGACCCAGTACTTC
J: TRBJ2-2; V: TRBV6-1; size: once; D: TRBD1; CDR3: CASRADAGGINTGELFF; DNA: TGTGCCAGCCGTGCTGATGCAGGGGGCATAAACACCGGGGAGCTGTTTTTT
J: TRBJ1-2; V: TRBV4-2; size: -; D: -; CDR3: CASSLAGGSPQGYTF; DNA: TGTGCCAGCAGCCTCGCGGGGGGAAGTCCTCAGGGCTACACCTTC
J: TRBJ1-2; V: TRBV6-1; size: -; D: TRBD1; CDR3: CASSEGRGDGYTF; DNA: TGTGCCAGCAGTGAAGGCAGGGGGGATGGCTACACCTTC
J: TRBJ2-2; V: TRBV12-5; size: -; D: -; CDR3: CASGLAPRGLQPRTGELFF; DNA: TGTGCTAGTGGTTTGGCACCGAGAGGACTGCAGCCCAGAACCGGGGAGCTGTTTTTT
J: TRBJ1-4; V: TRBV5-5; size: -; D: -; CDR3: CASSLDSGGEKLFF; DNA: TGTGCCAGCAGCTTGGATTCGGGAGGCGAAAAACTGTTTTTT
J: TRBJ2-7; V: TRBV11-2; size: -; D: -; CDR3: CASRDQGLGAEQYF; DNA: TGTGCCAGCAGAGATCAGGGCCTGGGGGCCGAGCAGTACTTC
J: TRBJ2-5; V: TRBV7-9; size: once; D: -; CDR3: CASSLSGSETQYF; DNA: TGTGCCAGCAGCTTATCAGGGTCGGAGACCCAGTACTTC
J: TRBJ1-4; V: TRBV7-3; size: -; D: -; CDR3: CASSLNRNEKLFF; DNA: TGTGCCAGCAGCTTAAACAGGAATGAAAAACTGTTTTTT
J: TRBJ2-7; V: TRBV11-1; size: -; D: -; CDR3: CASSLAGVTYEQYF; DNA: TGTGCCAGCAGCTTGGCCGGGGTTACCTACGAGCAGTACTTC
J: TRBJ2-3; V: TRBV5-5; size: -; D: TRBD1; CDR3: CASSKGAVGDTQYF; DNA: TGTGCCAGCAGTAAGGGGGCTGTGGGAGATACGCAGTATTTT
J: TRBJ2-7; V: TRBV5-1; size: -; D: -; CDR3: CASRGLGYEQYF; DNA: TGCGCCAGCAGGGGACTGGGCTACGAGCAGTACTTC
J: TRBJ2-1; V: TRBV19; size: -; D: -; CDR3: CASRTLVGVSEQFF; DNA: TGTGCCAGTAGGACCCTTGTAGGGGTCAGTGAGCAGTTCTTC
J: TRBJ1-1; V: TRBV23-1; size: -; D: -; CDR3: CASSQGWGAEAFF; DNA: TGCGCCAGCAGTCAGGGGTGGGGAGCTGAAGCTTTCTTT
J: TRBJ2-7; V: TRBV27; size: -; D: TRBD1; CDR3: CASRKDRGLTYEQYF; DNA: TGTGCCAGCAGGAAAGACAGGGGGCTCACCTACGAGCAGTACTTC
J: TRBJ2-7; V: TRBV7-3; size: -; D: TRBD1; CDR3: CASSPGTGPGEQYF; DNA: TGTGCCAGCAGCCCCGGGACAGGGCCGGGGGAGCAGTACTTC
J: TRBJ1-1; V: TRBV7-2; size: -; D: -; CDR3: CASSLISNTEAFF; DNA: TGTGCCAGCAGCTTAATATCGAACACTGAAGCTTTCTTT
J: TRBJ2-3; V: TRBV9; size: -; D: TRBD2; CDR3: CASSASGGTGTGGTDTQYF; DNA: TGTGCCAGCAGCGCTAGCGGGGGGACCGGAACGGGGGGCACAGATACGCAGTATTTT
J: TRBJ2-3; V: TRBV5-1; size: -; D: TRBD2; CDR3: CASSPGLAGAGAVDTQYF; DNA: TGCGCCAGCAGCCCGGGACTAGCGGGGGCAGGGGCTGTGGATACGCAGTATTTT
J: TRBJ2-2; V: TRBV5-1; size: -; D: -; CDR3: CASSPGGYTGELFF; DNA: TGCGCCAGCAGCCCAGGGGGGTACACCGGGGAGCTGTTTTTT
J: TRBJ1-1; V: TRBV5-8; size: -; D: TRBD1; CDR3: CASSFDREEAFF; DNA: TGTGCCAGCAGCTTTGACAGGGAAGAAGCTTTCTTT
J: TRBJ2-1; V: TRBV9; size: -; D: TRBD1; CDR3: CASSAQGQGTIEQFF; DNA: TGTGCCAGCAGCGCCCAGGGACAGGGTACGATAGAGCAGTTCTTC
J: TRBJ1-1; V: TRBV6-2/TRBV6-3; size: -; D: -; CDR3: CASSYSQGGAFF; DNA: TGTGCCAGCAGTTACTCCCAGGGTGGAGCTTTCTTT
J: TRBJ1-3; V: TRBV30; size: -; D: -; CDR3: CAWSNQGFIFGNTIYF; DNA: TGTGCCTGGAGTAATCAGGGTTTTATCTTTGGAAACACCATATATTTT
J: TRBJ1-4; V: TRBV5-5; size: -; D: -; CDR3: CASSLTGTNEKLFF; DNA: TGTGCCAGCAGCCTAACAGGGACAAATGAAAAACTGTTTTTT
J: TRBJ2-2; V: TRBV5-5; size: -; D: TRBD1; CDR3: CASSSSGTGANTGELFF; DNA: TGTGCCAGCAGCTCCTCGGGGACAGGGGCGAACACCGGGGAGCTGTTTTTT
J: TRBJ1-6; V: TRBV30; size: once; D: -; CDR3: CAWRDRRDSPLHF; DNA: TGTGCCTGGAGAGATCGGCGGGATTCACCCCTCCACTTT
J: TRBJ2-1; V: TRBV30; size: -; D: -; CDR3: CAWSIRRGNEQFF; DNA: TGTGCCTGGAGTATCCGACGGGGCAATGAGCAGTTCTTC
J: TRBJ2-1; V: TRBV5-1; size: -; D: TRBD2; CDR3: CASSLEYRVGGSYNEQFF; DNA: TGCGCCAGCAGCTTGGAGTACCGAGTGGGGGGGTCCTACAATGAGCAGTTCTTC
J: TRBJ1-2; V: TRBV7-8; size: -; D: -; CDR3: CASSLVGSYGYTF; DNA: TGTGCCAGCAGCTTAGTGGGCAGCTATGGCTACACCTTC
J: TRBJ1-5; V: TRBV28; size: -; D: -; CDR3: CASSLEGQPQHF; DNA: TGTGCCAGCAGTTTAGAGGGTCAGCCCCAGCATTTT
J: TRBJ2-1; V: TRBV19; size: -; D: TRBD1; CDR3: CASTMGDRGYNEQFF; DNA: TGTGCCAGTACCATGGGAGACAGGGGATACAATGAGCAGTTCTTC
J: TRBJ2-5; V: TRBV5-1; size: -; D: -; CDR3: CASTQDSFGTQYF; DNA: TGCGCCAGCACCCAGGACAGTTTTGGGACCCAGTACTTC
J: TRBJ2-2; V: TRBV9; size: -; D: -; CDR3: CASSVVGQQGNTGELFF; DNA: TGTGCCAGCAGCGTAGTGGGGCAACAGGGAAACACCGGGGAGCTGTTTTTT
J: TRBJ2-2; V: TRBV6-5; size: -; D: -; CDR3: CASSYGQMNTGELFF; DNA: TGTGCCAGCAGTTACGGTCAGATGAACACCGGGGAGCTGTTTTTT
J: TRBJ1-2; V: TRBV5-1; size: -; D: -; CDR3: CASSWDSIGYTF; DNA: TGCGCCAGCAGCTGGGACTCGATCGGCTACACCTTC
J: TRBJ1-2; V: TRBV6-5; size: -; D: -; CDR3: CASSPSYSYGYTF; DNA: TGTGCCAGCAGTCCCTCATACTCCTATGGCTACACCTTC
J: TRBJ1-1; V: TRBV2; size: -; D: TRBD1; CDR3: CASQHRGTGNTEAFF; DNA: TGTGCCAGCCAACATCGCGGGACAGGGAACACTGAAGCTTTCTTT